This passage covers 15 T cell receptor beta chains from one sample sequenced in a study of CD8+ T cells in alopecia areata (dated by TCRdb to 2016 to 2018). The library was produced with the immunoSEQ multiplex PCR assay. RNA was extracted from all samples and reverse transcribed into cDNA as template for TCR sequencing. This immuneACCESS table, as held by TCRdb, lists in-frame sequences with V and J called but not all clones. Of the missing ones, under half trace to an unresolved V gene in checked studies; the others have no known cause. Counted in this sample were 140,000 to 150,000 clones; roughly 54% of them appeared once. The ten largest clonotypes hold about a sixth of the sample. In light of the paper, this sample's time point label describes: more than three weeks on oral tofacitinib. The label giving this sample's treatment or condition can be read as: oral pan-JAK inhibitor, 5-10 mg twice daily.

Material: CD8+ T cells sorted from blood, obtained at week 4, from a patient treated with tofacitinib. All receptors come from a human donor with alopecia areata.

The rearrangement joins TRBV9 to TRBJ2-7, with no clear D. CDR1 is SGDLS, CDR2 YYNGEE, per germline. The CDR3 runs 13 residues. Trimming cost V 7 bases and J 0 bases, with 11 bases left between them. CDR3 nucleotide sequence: TGTGCCAGCTCCCCAGGAGACTCCTACGAGCAGTACTTC. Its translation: CASSPGDSYEQYF. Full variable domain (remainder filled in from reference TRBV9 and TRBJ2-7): DSGVTQTPKHLITATGQRVTLRCSPRSGDLSVYWYQQSLDQGLQFLIQYYNGEERAKGNILERFSAQQFPDLHSELNLSSLELGDSALYFCASSPGDSYEQYFGPGTRLTVT.

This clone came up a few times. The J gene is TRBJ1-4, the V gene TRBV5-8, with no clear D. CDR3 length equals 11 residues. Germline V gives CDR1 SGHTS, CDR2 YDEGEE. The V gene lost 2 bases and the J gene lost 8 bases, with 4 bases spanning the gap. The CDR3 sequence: CASSFNEKLFF. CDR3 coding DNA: TGTGCCAGCAGCTTTAACGAAAAACTGTTTTTT.

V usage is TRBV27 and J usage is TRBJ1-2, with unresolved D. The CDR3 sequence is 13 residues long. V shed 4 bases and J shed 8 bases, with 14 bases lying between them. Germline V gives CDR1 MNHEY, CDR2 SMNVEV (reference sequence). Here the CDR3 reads CASSSRGVGGYTF. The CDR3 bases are TGTGCCAGCAGTTCCCGCGGGGTCGGAGGCTACACCTTC.

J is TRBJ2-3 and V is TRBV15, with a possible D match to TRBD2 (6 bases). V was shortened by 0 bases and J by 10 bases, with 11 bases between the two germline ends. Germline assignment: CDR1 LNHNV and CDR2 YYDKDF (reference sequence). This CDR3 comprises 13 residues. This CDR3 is CATSRDRGLAQYF. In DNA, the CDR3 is TGTGCCACCAGCAGAGATCGGGGGTTGGCGCAGTATTTT.

CDR3 sequence reads: CSVLEFDPQAFF. The CDR3 DNA reads as TGCAGCGTTTTGGAGTTCGACCCGCAAGCTTTCTTT. V usage is TRBV29-1 and J usage is TRBJ1-1, with D unresolved. V lost 5 bases and J lost 9, with 16 bases in between. The CDR3 spans 12 residues. Germline CDR1 is SQVTM and CDR2 is ANQGSEA.

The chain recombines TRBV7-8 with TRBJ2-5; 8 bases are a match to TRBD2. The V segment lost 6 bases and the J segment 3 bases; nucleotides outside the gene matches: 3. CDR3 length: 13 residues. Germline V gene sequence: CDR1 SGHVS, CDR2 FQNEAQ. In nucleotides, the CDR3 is TGTGCCAGCAGTGGTAGCGGGGAAGAGACCCAGTACTTC. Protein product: CASSGSGEETQYF.

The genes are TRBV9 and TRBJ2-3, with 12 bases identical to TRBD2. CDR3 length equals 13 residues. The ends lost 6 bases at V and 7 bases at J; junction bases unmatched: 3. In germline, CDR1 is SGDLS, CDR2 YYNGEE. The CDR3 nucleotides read TGTGCCAGCAACCTAGCGGGGGGGAATACGCAGTATTTT. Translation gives CASNLAGGNTQYF. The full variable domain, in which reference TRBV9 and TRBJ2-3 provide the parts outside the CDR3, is DSGVTQTPKHLITATGQRVTLRCSPRSGDLSVYWYQQSLDQGLQFLIQYYNGEERAKGNILERFSAQQFPDLHSELNLSSLELGDSALYFCASNLAGGNTQYFGPGTRLTVL.

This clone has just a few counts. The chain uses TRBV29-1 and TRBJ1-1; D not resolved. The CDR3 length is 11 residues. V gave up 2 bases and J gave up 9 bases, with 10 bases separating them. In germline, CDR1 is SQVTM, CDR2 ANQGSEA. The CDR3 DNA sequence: TGCAGCGTTGAAAGATTCCTTCAAGCTTTCTTT. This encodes CSVERFLQAFF.

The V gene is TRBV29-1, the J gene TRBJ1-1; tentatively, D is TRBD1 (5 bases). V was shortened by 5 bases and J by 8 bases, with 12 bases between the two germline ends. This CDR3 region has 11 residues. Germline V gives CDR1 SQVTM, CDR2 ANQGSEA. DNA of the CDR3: TGCAGCGTTCCTTACGCAGGGGAAGCTTTCTTT. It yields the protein CSVPYAGEAFF.

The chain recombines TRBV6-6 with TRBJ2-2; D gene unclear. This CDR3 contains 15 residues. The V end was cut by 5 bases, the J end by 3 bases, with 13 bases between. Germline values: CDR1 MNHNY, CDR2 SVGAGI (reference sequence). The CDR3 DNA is TGTGCCAGCAGTCGTCCGGCGACCCACACCGGGGAGCTGTTTTTT. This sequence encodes CASSRPATHTGELFF.

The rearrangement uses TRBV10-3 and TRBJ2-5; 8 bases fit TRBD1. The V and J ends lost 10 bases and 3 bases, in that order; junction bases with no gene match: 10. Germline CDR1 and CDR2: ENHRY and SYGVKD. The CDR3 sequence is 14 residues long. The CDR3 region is CATSQGARKETQYF. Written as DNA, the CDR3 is TGTGCCACGAGCCAGGGGGCGAGAAAAGAGACCCAGTACTTC.

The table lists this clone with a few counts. CDR3 protein: CASRWTGVEQFF. The CDR3 DNA reads TGTGCCAGCAGATGGACAGGGGTTGAGCAGTTCTTC. The genes are TRBV2 and TRBJ2-1; 9 bases are a match to TRBD1. The CDR3 consists of 12 residues. The germline V gene encodes CDR1 SNHLY and CDR2 FYNNEI. The trim removed 6 bases at V and 9 bases at J, leaving 3 bases unmatched.

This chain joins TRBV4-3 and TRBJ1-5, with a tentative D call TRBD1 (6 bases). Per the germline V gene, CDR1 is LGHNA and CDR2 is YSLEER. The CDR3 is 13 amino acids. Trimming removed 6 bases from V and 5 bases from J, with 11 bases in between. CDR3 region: CASSYRVDQPQHF. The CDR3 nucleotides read TGCGCCAGCAGTTACAGGGTTGATCAGCCCCAGCATTTT.

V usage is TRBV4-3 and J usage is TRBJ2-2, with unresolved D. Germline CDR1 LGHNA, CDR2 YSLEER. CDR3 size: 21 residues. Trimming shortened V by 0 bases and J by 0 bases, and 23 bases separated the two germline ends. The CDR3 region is CASSQDPPELGGRTNTGELFF. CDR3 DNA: TGCGCCAGCAGCCAAGATCCTCCCGAGTTGGGCGGCCGAACGAACACCGGGGAGCTGTTTTTT.

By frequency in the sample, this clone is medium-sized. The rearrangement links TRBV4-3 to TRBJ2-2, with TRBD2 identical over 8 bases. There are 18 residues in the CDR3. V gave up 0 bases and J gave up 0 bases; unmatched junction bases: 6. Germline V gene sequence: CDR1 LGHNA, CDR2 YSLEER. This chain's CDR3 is CASSQDPSGGANTGELFF. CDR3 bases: TGCGCCAGCAGCCAAGATCCCAGCGGGGGCGCGAACACCGGGGAGCTGTTTTTT.